Shown below are 30 T cell receptor beta chains from a single sample sequenced in a study of blood T cell repertoires in COVID-19. The repertoire was sequenced with immunoSEQ multiplex PCR; TCRdb's copy has only in-frame clones and lacks some. The sample comprises fewer than 350,000 clones, around 90% of which are singletons, and roughly 7% rests with the top ten. Input material: peripheral blood. The receptors shown here come from a woman in her 30s with COVID-19, enrolled during active disease.

V is TRBV29-1 and J is TRBJ1-1, with TRBD1 matching 7 bases. This CDR3 contains 14 residues. V trimming: 4 bases; J trimming: 1 base; junction bases outside the gene matches: 6. Germline V gene sequence: CDR1 SQVTM, CDR2 ANQGSEA. CDR3 region: CSVALAGGNTEAFF. CDR3 DNA sequence: TGCAGCGTTGCCCTAGCAGGGGGGAACACTGAAGCTTTCTTT.

On this clone: Other DNA sequences in this sample translate to the same CDR3. The rearrangement uses TRBV11-3 and TRBJ1-1; TRBD1 is a possible D gene (5 bases). From germline, CDR1 is SGHNT and CDR2 YENEEA. V was trimmed by 2 bases and J by 9 bases, leaving 13 bases between them. CDR3 length equals 13 residues. The CDR3: CASSLSDKGKAFF. CDR3 sequence (DNA): TGTGCCAGCAGCTTATCGGACAAGGGAAAAGCTTTCTTT.

The chain carries TRBV27 and TRBJ2-7, with D possibly being TRBD1 (5 bases). Germline CDR1 is MNHEY and CDR2 is SMNVEV (reference sequence). The CDR3 length is 14 residues. Trimming stripped 2 bases from V and 6 bases from J, with 14 bases between. The CDR3 sequence: CASSLMSGRLEQYF. The CDR3 nucleotides read TGTGCCAGCAGTTTAATGTCAGGGCGCCTCGAGCAGTACTTC.

The rearrangement links TRBV28 to TRBJ2-1; D might be TRBD1 (5 bases). Deletions cut 7 bases from V and 10 bases from J, with 17 bases between. There are 13 residues in the CDR3. Germline V gene lookup returns CDR1 MDHEN and CDR2 SYDVKM. The DNA of the CDR3 is TGTGCCAGCACCACATTGGGGCCAGGGGAGCAGTTCTTC. It yields the protein CASTTLGPGEQFF.

The rearrangement links TRBV6-1 to TRBJ1-3; TRBD1 matches at 10 bases. Germline V gene data show CDR1 as MNHNS and CDR2 as SASEGT. V trimming: 5 bases; J trimming: 2 bases; junction bases outside the gene matches: 3. This CDR3 has 15 residues. The CDR3 DNA reads as TGTGCCAGCAGTAGGACAGGGGGGACTGGAAACACCATATATTTT. Protein: CASSRTGGTGNTIYF.

The chain links TRBV9 to TRBJ2-1, with 8 bases that match TRBD2. CDR3 length: 16 amino acids. The germline gives CDR1 SGDLS, CDR2 YYNGEE. V gave up 1 base and J gave up 5 bases; unmatched junction bases: 8. The CDR3 reads CASSVTSGRDNNEQFF. CDR3 DNA sequence: TGTGCCAGCAGCGTAACCAGCGGGAGAGACAACAATGAGCAGTTCTTC.

The chain's CDR3 is CASSDGQQSGEQFF. CDR3 in DNA: TGTGCCAGCAGTGACGGGCAGCAAAGCGGTGAGCAGTTCTTC. The chain has TRBV6-4 and TRBJ2-1; maybe TRBD2 (5 bases). Looked up from germline, CDR1 is MRHNA and CDR2 is SNTAGT. The CDR3 is made up of 14 amino acids. V lost 2 bases to trimming and J lost 9 bases, with 14 bases between them.

This clone was observed a single time. The gene calls are TRBV4-1 and TRBJ1-1, with D uncertain. Germline assignment: CDR1 MGHRA and CDR2 YSYEKL. Between the trimmed V and J ends, which lost 0 bases and 9 bases, there was a span of 17 bases. The CDR3 covers 15 residues. The CDR3 sequence is CASSQESTRVMQAFF. Written as DNA, the CDR3 is TGCGCCAGCAGCCAAGAATCGACCCGGGTGATGCAAGCTTTCTTT.

J is TRBJ2-5 and V is TRBV2; D is undetermined. The CDR3 loop spans 11 amino acids. Per the germline V gene, CDR1 is SNHLY and CDR2 is FYNNEI. Trimming took 6 bases from V and 5 from J, leaving 7 bases between them. CDR3 in amino acids: CASSPRETQYF. CDR3 DNA: TGTGCCAGCAGCCCCAGGGAGACCCAGTACTTC.

The chain uses TRBV11-2 and TRBJ1-6; unclear D gene. Germline V gene lookup returns CDR1 SGHAT and CDR2 FQNNGV. This CDR3 is 15 amino acids long. Trimming cost V 4 bases and J 0 bases, with 7 bases left between them. CDR3 coding DNA: TGTGCCAGCAGCTCCGGACTCTCCTATAATTCACCCCTCCACTTT. Residues: CASSSGLSYNSPLHF.

This rearrangement joins TRBV28 to TRBJ1-3; D perhaps matches TRBD1 (5 bases). The V gene's germline CDR1 is MDHEN and CDR2 SYDVKM. Trimming shortened V by 7 bases and J by 4 bases, and 14 bases separated the two germline ends. This CDR3 is 14 amino acids long. The CDR3 nucleotides read TGTGCCAGCATGGACACATCCATCGGAAACACCATATATTTT. Amino acids: CASMDTSIGNTIYF.

Comments on this clone: The sample carries other DNA sequences with the same CDR3. V is TRBV7-3 and J is TRBJ1-1; D unclear. V lost 2 bases to trimming and J lost 1 base, with 8 bases between them. Germline V gene data show CDR1 as SGHTA and CDR2 as FQGTGA. The CDR3 sequence is 14 residues long. CDR3 DNA: TGTGCCAGCAGCTTAGGTGCCGGGAACACTGAAGCTTTCTTT. Translating gives CASSLGAGNTEAFF.

CDR3 amino acids: CASSEAGGITGELFF. CDR3 coding DNA: TGCGCCAGCAGTGAGGCGGGAGGGATCACCGGGGAGCTGTTTTTT. The chain has TRBV10-1 and TRBJ2-2; TRBD2 agrees at 9 bases. V was clipped by 2 bases and J by 4 bases; unmatched bases: 2. The CDR3 totals 15 residues. The germline V gene encodes CDR1 WNHNN and CDR2 SYGVQD (reference sequence).

The chain carries TRBV6-5 and TRBJ1-2, with D perhaps matching TRBD1 (6 bases). This CDR3 is built from 15 residues. V lost 5 bases, J lost 2 bases, and 15 bases lay in between. Germline CDR1 MNHEY, CDR2 SVGAGI. CDR3 DNA: TGTGCCAGCAGTCCCCTTTCGCAGGGGAACTATGGCTACACCTTC. It codes for CASSPLSQGNYGYTF.

The chain employs TRBV7-2 and TRBJ2-1, with TRBD2 matching 7 bases. The CDR3 covers 18 residues. V lost 0 bases, J lost 8 bases, and 16 bases stayed unmatched. The germline CDR1 and CDR2 sequences are SGHTA and FQGNSA. Here the CDR3 DNA reads TGTGCCAGCAGCTTAGCGACCCTACCCGGGAGGACGGGGGATGAGCAGTTCTTC. It codes for CASSLATLPGRTGDEQFF.

The chain uses TRBV4-1 and TRBJ1-2; perhaps TRBD1 as D (5 bases). CDR1 is MGHRA and CDR2 is YSYEKL in the germline V gene. Trimming stripped 1 base from V and 2 bases from J, with 8 bases between. This CDR3 is 14 amino acids long. This chain's CDR3 is CASSQASGNYGYTF. The CDR3 DNA sequence: TGCGCCAGCAGCCAAGCGTCAGGGAACTATGGCTACACCTTC.

The chain uses TRBV5-5 and TRBJ1-3, with D perhaps TRBD1 (6 bases). V lost 4 bases to trimming and J lost 3 bases, with 26 bases between them. Germline V gene sequence: CDR1 SGHKS, CDR2 YYEKEE (reference sequence). The CDR3 runs 19 residues. Written as DNA, the CDR3 is TGTGCCAGCAGCCAAACTCCGGGACAATCCGCGTCAGTTGGAAACACCATATATTTT. Amino acid sequence: CASSQTPGQSASVGNTIYF.

This clone is a singleton in its sample. This chain joins TRBV10-2 and TRBJ2-7, with 8 positions matching TRBD2. CDR3 length: 15 amino acids. Germline V gives CDR1 WSHSY, CDR2 SAAADI. V lost 0 bases, J lost 6 bases, and 7 bases stayed unmatched. The chain's CDR3 is CASSESGLDAFEQYF. The CDR3 DNA follows: TGCGCCAGCAGTGAGTCGGGACTAGATGCCTTCGAGCAGTACTTC.

This chain uses TRBV27 with TRBJ1-1; perhaps TRBD1 as D (5 bases). CDR3 length: 12 residues. Trimming pared 10 bases from V and 4 bases from J, leaving 13 bases between. Germline-derived CDR1 and CDR2 are MNHEY and SMNVEV (reference sequence). CDR3 bases: TGTGCCACCAAGGGGTTGGGCACTGAAGCTTTCTTT. This gives the protein CATKGLGTEAFF.

The rearrangement links TRBV28 to TRBJ2-1; 11 positions match TRBD1. The length of the CDR3 is 12 residues. Germline V lookup: CDR1 MDHEN, CDR2 SYDVKM. V shed 8 bases, J shed 7 bases, and the junction held 1 base outside the gene matches. The CDR3 protein is CASGTGGNEQFF. In DNA form, the CDR3 reads TGTGCCAGCGGGACAGGGGGTAATGAGCAGTTCTTC.

Here the CDR3 DNA reads TGTGCCAGCAGCGTCTCCTACGAGCAGTACTTC. Its translation is CASSVSYEQYF. This sequence joins TRBV6-5 and TRBJ2-7; D is unclear. The CDR3 runs 11 residues. Trimming shortened V by 6 bases and J by 0 bases, and 3 bases separated the two germline ends. CDR1 MNHEY and CDR2 SVGAGI come from the germline V gene.

The rearrangement uses TRBV28 and TRBJ1-1, with 10 bases aligning to TRBD1. This CDR3 is 15 amino acids long. V shed 4 bases and J 4 bases; nucleotides not matched to a gene: 6. The V gene's germline CDR1 is MDHEN and CDR2 SYDVKM. CDR3 sequence reads: CASSSPGTGVTEAFF. In DNA, the CDR3 is TGTGCCAGCAGTTCTCCCGGGACAGGGGTCACTGAAGCTTTCTTT.

V is TRBV6-6 and J is TRBJ1-1; TRBD1 matches 9 bases. The CDR3 loop spans 15 amino acids. The V gene end was trimmed by 3 bases and the J gene end by 0 bases; junction bases not matched to a gene: 2. Germline V gene sequence: CDR1 MNHNY, CDR2 SVGAGI (reference sequence). CDR3 region: CASSYTGGMNTEAFF. The CDR3 coding sequence is TGTGCCAGCAGTTATACAGGGGGCATGAACACTGAAGCTTTCTTT.

This rearrangement joins TRBV4-1 to TRBJ2-2, with 7 bases fitting TRBD2. The V segment lost 4 bases and the J segment 0 bases; nucleotides outside the gene matches: 8. Germline values: CDR1 MGHRA, CDR2 YSYEKL. The CDR3 loop spans 17 amino acids. The CDR3 DNA reads as TGCGCCAGCAGCCCGGGGGGAGCGATCGCGAACACCGGGGAGCTGTTTTTT. Translating it yields CASSPGGAIANTGELFF.

This chain uses TRBV7-3 with TRBJ2-1; TRBD2 agrees at 8 bases. The CDR3 has 15 amino acids. Germline values: CDR1 SGHTA, CDR2 FQGTGA. V lost 5 bases, J lost 5 bases, and 8 bases stayed unmatched. The CDR3: CASSLPGTRDNEQFF. CDR3 sequence (DNA): TGTGCCAGCAGCCTACCCGGGACTAGGGACAATGAGCAGTTCTTC.

The table lists this clone with a few counts. V and J are TRBV7-2 and TRBJ2-1; 8 bases align to TRBD2. Germline loops: CDR1 SGHTA, CDR2 FQGNSA. With V trimmed by 2 bases and J by 7 bases, 4 bases remained unmatched. The CDR3 is 14 residues long. CDR3 nucleotide sequence: TGTGCCAGCAGCTTATTAGCGGGAAGGAATGAGCAGTTCTTC. Its protein product is CASSLLAGRNEQFF.

The chain carries TRBV18 and TRBJ2-1; 9 bases fit TRBD2. Germline V gene lookup returns CDR1 KGHSH and CDR2 LQKENI. The CDR3 has 16 amino acids. V dropped 3 bases and J dropped 1; count of bases not matched to a gene: 4. The CDR3 loop is CASSPSGSLSYNEQFF. The CDR3, as DNA: TGTGCCAGCTCACCTAGCGGGAGCTTGTCCTACAATGAGCAGTTCTTC.

The J gene is TRBJ2-1, the V gene TRBV3-1 (or the pseudogene TRBV3-2); 7 nucleotides line up with TRBD1. After removal of 4 bases from V and 0 bases from J, the junction contained 6 bases not matched to a gene. There are 16 residues in the CDR3. The germline V gene encodes CDR1 LGHDT and CDR2 YNNKEL (reference sequence). Here the CDR3 DNA reads TGTGCCAGCAGCCTTCACAGGGGCGGCTCCTACAATGAGCAGTTCTTC. It translates to CASSLHRGGSYNEQFF.

J is TRBJ2-7 and V is TRBV7-2; D remains ambiguous. Deletions cut 0 bases from V and 12 bases from J, with 9 bases between. Germline V gene lookup returns CDR1 SGHTA and CDR2 FQGNSA. The CDR3 extends over 11 amino acids. CDR3 in amino acids: CASSLATLPYF. Here the CDR3 DNA reads TGTGCCAGCAGCTTAGCGACTCTTCCGTACTTC.

This clone appeared a few times. This is likely an artifact of a read error, given a far larger clone one base away. The rearrangement joins TRBV9 to TRBJ2-7; 7 bases map to TRBD1. Germline CDR1 SGDLS, CDR2 YYNGEE. V dropped 4 bases and J dropped 3; count of bases not matched to a gene: 4. CDR3 length: 13 residues. The CDR3 region is CASSPRDSYEQYF. The CDR3 DNA sequence: TGTGCCAGCAGCCCCCGGGACAGCTACGAGCAGTACTTC.